This T cell receptor beta chain was documented in a study of T cell repertoires in cytomegalovirus infection. MiXCR, run by TCRdb on the reads, gives a single entry per CDR3 protein. The table records approximately 500,000 distinct CDR3 sequences, 26% of them present only once. The CDR3 has 16 residues. V was cut by 2 bases and J by 0 bases, with 11 bases left in between. Per germline, CDR1 MNHNS and CDR2 SASEGT. This clonotype came up a few times. This clonotype originated in a human donor in good health (CMV status not recorded). Some clones in this sample may be carry-over from other donors' samples. Sequencing was carried out using PBMCs. This chain uses TRBV6-1 with TRBJ2-1, with D possibly matching TRBD1 (5 bases). The CDR3 here is CASSEQGTRSYNEQFF. The CDR3, as DNA: TGTGCCAGCAGTGAACAGGGAACGCGCTCCTACAATGAGCAGTTCTTC.